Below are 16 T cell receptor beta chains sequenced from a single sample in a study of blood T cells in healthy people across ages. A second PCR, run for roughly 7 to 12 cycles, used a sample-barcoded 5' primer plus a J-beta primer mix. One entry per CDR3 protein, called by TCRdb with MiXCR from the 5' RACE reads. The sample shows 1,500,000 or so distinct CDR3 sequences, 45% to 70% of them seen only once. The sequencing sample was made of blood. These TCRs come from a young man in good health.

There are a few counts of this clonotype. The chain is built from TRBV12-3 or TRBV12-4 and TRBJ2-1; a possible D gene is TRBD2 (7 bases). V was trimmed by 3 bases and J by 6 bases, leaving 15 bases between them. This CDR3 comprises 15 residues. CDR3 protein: CASSLGGGGLNEQFF. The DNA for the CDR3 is TGTGCCAGCAGTTTGGGGGGCGGGGGCCTCAATGAGCAGTTCTTC.

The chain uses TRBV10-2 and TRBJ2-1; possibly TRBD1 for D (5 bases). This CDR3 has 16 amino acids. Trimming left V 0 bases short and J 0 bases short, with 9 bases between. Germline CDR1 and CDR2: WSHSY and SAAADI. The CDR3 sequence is CASSESTASSYNEQFF. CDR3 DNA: TGCGCCAGCAGTGAGTCGACAGCGAGCTCCTACAATGAGCAGTTCTTC.

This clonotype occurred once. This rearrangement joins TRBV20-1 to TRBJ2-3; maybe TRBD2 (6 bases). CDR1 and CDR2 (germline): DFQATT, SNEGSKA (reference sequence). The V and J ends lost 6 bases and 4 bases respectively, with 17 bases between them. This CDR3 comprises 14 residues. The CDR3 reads CSAITSRAADTQYF. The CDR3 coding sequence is TGCAGTGCAATCACTAGCCGGGCCGCAGATACGCAGTATTTT.

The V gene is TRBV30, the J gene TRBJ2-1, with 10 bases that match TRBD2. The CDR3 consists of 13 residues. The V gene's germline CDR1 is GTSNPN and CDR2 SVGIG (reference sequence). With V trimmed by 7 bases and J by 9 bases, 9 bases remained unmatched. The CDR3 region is CASMTSGSGEQFF. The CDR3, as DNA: TGTGCCTCTATGACTAGCGGGTCAGGTGAGCAGTTCTTC.

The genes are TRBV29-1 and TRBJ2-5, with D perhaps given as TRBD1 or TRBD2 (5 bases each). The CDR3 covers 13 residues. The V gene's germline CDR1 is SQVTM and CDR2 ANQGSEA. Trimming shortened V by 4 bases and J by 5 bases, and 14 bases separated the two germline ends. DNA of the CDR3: TGCAGCGTTGGAAACTCGGGGCCGGAGACCCAGTACTTC. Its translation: CSVGNSGPETQYF.

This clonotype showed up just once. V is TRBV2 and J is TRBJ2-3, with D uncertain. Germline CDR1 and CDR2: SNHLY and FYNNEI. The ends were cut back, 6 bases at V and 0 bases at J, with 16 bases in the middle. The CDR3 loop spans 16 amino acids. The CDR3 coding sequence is TGTGCCAGCAGGACCGGGCTGGAAGTTAGCACAGATACGCAGTATTTT. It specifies CASRTGLEVSTDTQYF.

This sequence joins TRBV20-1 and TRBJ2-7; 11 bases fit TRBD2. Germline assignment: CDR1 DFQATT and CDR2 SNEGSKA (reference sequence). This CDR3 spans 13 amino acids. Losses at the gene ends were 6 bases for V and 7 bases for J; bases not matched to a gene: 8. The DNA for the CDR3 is TGCAGTGCCCGGACTAGCGGGTTCTTGGAGCAGTACTTC. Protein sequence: CSARTSGFLEQYF.

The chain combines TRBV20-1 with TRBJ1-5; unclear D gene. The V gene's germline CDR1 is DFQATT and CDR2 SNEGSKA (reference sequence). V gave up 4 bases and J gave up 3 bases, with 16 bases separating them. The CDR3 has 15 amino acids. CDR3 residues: CSAISSPGYNQPQHF. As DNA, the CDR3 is TGCAGTGCTATTTCTTCCCCAGGTTACAATCAGCCCCAGCATTTT.

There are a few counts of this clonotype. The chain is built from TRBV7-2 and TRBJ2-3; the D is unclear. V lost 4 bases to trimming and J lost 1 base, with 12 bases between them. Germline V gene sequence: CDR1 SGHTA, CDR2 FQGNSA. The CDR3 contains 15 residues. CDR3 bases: TGTGCCAGCAGCTCGTGGTGTCAGGGCACAGATACGCAGTATTTT. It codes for CASSSWCQGTDTQYF.

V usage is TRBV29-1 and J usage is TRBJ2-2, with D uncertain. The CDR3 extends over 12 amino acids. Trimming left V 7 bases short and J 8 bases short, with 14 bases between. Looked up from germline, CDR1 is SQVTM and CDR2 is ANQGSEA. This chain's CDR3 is CSADLTTGELFF. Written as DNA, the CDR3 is TGCAGCGCCGACCTGACCACAGGGGAGCTGTTTTTT.

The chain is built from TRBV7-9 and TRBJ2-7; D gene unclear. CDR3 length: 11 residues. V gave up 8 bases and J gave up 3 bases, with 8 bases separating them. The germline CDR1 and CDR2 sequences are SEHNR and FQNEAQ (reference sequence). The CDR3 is CASVSNYEQYF. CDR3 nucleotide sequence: TGTGCCAGCGTTTCCAACTACGAGCAGTACTTC. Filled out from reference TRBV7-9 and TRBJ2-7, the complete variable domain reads DTGVSQNPRHKITKRGQNVTFRCDPISEHNRLYWYRQTLGQGPEFLTYFQNEAQLEKSRLLSDRFSAERPKGSFSTLEIQRTEQGDSAMYLCASVSNYEQYFGPGTRLTVT.

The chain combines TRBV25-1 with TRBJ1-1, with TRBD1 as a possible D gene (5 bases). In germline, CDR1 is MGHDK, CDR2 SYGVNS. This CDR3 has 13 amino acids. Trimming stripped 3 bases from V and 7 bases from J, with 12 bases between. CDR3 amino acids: CASSEGGKGEAFF. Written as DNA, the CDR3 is TGTGCCAGCAGTGAGGGGGGGAAAGGTGAAGCTTTCTTT.

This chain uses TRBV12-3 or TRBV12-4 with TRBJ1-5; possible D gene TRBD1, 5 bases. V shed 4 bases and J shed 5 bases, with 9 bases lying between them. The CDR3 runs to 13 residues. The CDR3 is CASSSTGDQPQHF. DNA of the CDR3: TGTGCCAGCAGTTCTACAGGAGATCAGCCCCAGCATTTT.

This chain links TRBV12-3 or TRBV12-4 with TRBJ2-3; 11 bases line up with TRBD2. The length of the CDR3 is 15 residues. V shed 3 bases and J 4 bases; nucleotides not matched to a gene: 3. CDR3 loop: CASSLTSGAADTQYF. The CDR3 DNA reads TGTGCCAGCAGTTTGACTAGCGGGGCCGCAGATACGCAGTATTTT.

The CDR3, as DNA: TGTGCCACCAGCAGAGATCTGGTCCCTAGTTACAATGAGCAGTTCTTC. It yields the protein CATSRDLVPSYNEQFF. V is TRBV15 and J is TRBJ2-1; D unclear. This CDR3 has 16 residues. Trimming removed 0 bases at V and 4 bases at J, with 13 bases between. CDR1 LNHNV and CDR2 YYDKDF come from the germline V gene (reference sequence).

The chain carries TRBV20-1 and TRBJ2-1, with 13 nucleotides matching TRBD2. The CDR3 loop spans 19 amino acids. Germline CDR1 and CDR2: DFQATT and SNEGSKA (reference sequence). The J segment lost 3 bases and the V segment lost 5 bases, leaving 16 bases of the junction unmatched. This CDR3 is CSAVTSGRALPLDYNEQFF. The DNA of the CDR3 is TGCAGTGCTGTAACTAGCGGGAGGGCCCTCCCCTTGGACTACAATGAGCAGTTCTTC.